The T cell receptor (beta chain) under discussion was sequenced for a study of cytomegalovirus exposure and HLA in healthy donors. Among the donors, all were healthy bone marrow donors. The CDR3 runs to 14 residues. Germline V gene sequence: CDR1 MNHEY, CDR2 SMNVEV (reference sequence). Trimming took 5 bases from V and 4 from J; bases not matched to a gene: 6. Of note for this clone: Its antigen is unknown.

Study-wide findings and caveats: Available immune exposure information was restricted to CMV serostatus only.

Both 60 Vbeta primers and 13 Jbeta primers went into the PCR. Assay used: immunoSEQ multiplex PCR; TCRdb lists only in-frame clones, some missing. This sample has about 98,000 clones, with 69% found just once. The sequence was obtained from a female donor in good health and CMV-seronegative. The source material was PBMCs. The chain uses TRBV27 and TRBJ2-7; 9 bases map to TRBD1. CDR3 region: CASSRSGQGYEQYF. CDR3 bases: TGTGCCAGCAGTCGTTCGGGACAGGGTTACGAGCAGTACTTC.